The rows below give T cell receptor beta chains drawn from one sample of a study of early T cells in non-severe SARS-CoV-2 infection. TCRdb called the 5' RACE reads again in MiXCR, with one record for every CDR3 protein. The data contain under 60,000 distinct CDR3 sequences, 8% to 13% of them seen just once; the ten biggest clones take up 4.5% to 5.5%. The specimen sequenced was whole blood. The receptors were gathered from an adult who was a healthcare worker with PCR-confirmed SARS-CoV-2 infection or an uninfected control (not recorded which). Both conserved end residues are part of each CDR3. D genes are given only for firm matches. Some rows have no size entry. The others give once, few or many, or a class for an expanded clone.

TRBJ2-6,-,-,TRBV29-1,TGCAGCGTTCTCTCTGGGGCCAACGTCCTGACTTTC,CSVLSGANVLTF
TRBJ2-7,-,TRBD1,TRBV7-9,TGTGCCAGCAGCATATGGGACAGATCCTACGAGCAGTACTTC,CASSIWDRSYEQYF
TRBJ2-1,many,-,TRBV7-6,TGTGCCAGCAGCTCTGGAGGGTACAGCTCCTACAATGAGCAGTTCTTC,CASSSGGYSSYNEQFF
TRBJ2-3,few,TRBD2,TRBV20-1,TGCAGTGCCACCGGACTAGCGGGAAGGCCAGATACGCAGTATTTT,CSATGLAGRPDTQYF
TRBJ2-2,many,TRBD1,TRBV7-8,TGTGCCAGCAGCTTCGGGACAGGGCGAACCGGGGAGCTGTTTTTT,CASSFGTGRTGELFF
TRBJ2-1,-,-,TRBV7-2,TGTGCCAGCAGCGCCCTAGGGAGCTCCTACAATGAGCAGTTCTTC,CASSALGSSYNEQFF
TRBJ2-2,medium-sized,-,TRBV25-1,TGTGCCAGCAGTGAATCACAGGACACCGGGGAGCTGTTTTTT,CASSESQDTGELFF
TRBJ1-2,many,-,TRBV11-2,TGTGCCAGCAGAGACAGGTCTAACTATGGCTACACCTTC,CASRDRSNYGYTF
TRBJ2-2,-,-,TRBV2,TGTGCCAGCAGTGAAGTGGGTACCGGGGAGCTGTTTTTT,CASSEVGTGELFF
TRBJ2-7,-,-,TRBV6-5,TGTGCCAGCAGTTACTCGACGACTGGAACCTACGAGCAGTACTTC,CASSYSTTGTYEQYF
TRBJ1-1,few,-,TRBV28,TGTGCCAGCAGACAACAGGGAGGAACTGAAGCTTTCTTT,CASRQQGGTEAFF
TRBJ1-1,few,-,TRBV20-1,TGCAGTGCTAGAGTTGGGACTGAAGCTTTCTTT,CSARVGTEAFF
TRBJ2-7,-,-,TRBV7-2,TGTGCCAGCAGCTCTAGAGGGGAACCACACTACGAGCAGTACTTC,CASSSRGEPHYEQYF
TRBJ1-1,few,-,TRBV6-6,TGTGCCAGCAGACCGCGGACGGATATGAACACTGAAGCTTTCTTT,CASRPRTDMNTEAFF